These T cell receptor beta chains were read from a single sample in a study of radiation and T cells in renal cell carcinoma. Assay: immunoSEQ multiplex PCR; the TCRdb copy retains only in-frame clones and omits some. This table holds approximately 31,000 clones, about 84% found once. Sequenced material: blood, taken from a patient whose treatment included radiotherapy and nephrectomy. The receptors shown here come from a man in his 60s with renal cell carcinoma. Both conserved end residues are part of each CDR3. The D gene is left open where the match is weak. Some rows mark clone size as missing; the rest say once, few, many or name a class of expanded clone.

D gene: TRBD2; V gene: TRBV4-3; clone size: -; J gene: TRBJ2-1; CDR3 protein: CASSRTSGVDNEQFF; CDR3 DNA: TGCGCCAGCAGCCGGACTAGCGGGGTCGACAATGAGCAGTTCTTC
D gene: TRBD1; V gene: TRBV30; clone size: -; J gene: TRBJ2-7; CDR3 protein: CAWSLTGTGGRDEQYF; CDR3 DNA: TGTGCCTGGAGTTTAACCGGGACAGGGGGCAGGGACGAGCAGTACTTC
D gene: -; V gene: TRBV11-3; clone size: -; J gene: TRBJ2-5; CDR3 protein: CASSPDGTGGGTQYF; CDR3 DNA: TGTGCCAGCAGCCCAGATGGGACAGGCGGGGGGACCCAGTACTTC
D gene: -; V gene: TRBV5-1; clone size: -; J gene: TRBJ1-5; CDR3 protein: CASSSGVGNQPQHF; CDR3 DNA: TGCGCCAGCAGCTCGGGGGTAGGAAATCAGCCCCAGCATTTT
D gene: TRBD2; V gene: TRBV5-1; clone size: -; J gene: TRBJ2-1; CDR3 protein: CASSLGLAEYNEQFF; CDR3 DNA: TGCGCCAGCAGCTTGGGTCTAGCGGAATACAATGAGCAGTTCTTC
D gene: TRBD2; V gene: TRBV6-5; clone size: -; J gene: TRBJ2-7; CDR3 protein: CASSSGPGRRYEQHF; CDR3 DNA: TGTGCCAGCAGTTCCGGGCCCGGGAGGAGATACGAGCAGCACTTC
D gene: -; V gene: TRBV7-9; clone size: -; J gene: TRBJ2-1; CDR3 protein: CASSPPGTTYNEQFF; CDR3 DNA: TGTGCCAGCAGCCCGCCCGGGACCACCTACAATGAGCAGTTCTTC
D gene: -; V gene: TRBV28; clone size: once; J gene: TRBJ2-2; CDR3 protein: CASSSVRDSYTGELFF; CDR3 DNA: TGTGCCAGCAGTTCAGTCAGGGACTCCTACACCGGGGAGCTGTTTTTT
D gene: -; V gene: TRBV5-8; clone size: many; J gene: TRBJ2-5; CDR3 protein: CASSRRATGVGSQYF; CDR3 DNA: TGTGCCAGCAGCCGTCGCGCCACCGGGGTGGGGAGCCAGTACTTC
D gene: -; V gene: TRBV29-1; clone size: -; J gene: TRBJ2-3; CDR3 protein: CSVRIGLAEDTQYF; CDR3 DNA: TGCAGCGTCCGAATCGGCCTGGCGGAGGATACGCAGTATTTT
D gene: TRBD2; V gene: TRBV5-1; clone size: many; J gene: TRBJ2-2; CDR3 protein: CASSTQAGLLGGELFF; CDR3 DNA: TGCGCCAGTTCTACTCAAGCGGGACTCCTTGGCGGGGAGCTGTTTTTT
D gene: -; V gene: TRBV6-4; clone size: -; J gene: TRBJ1-2; CDR3 protein: CASRATVTNYGYTF; CDR3 DNA: TGTGCCAGCAGAGCGACAGTTACTAACTATGGCTACACCTTC
D gene: -; V gene: TRBV18; clone size: -; J gene: TRBJ2-5; CDR3 protein: CASSPLRTQETQYF; CDR3 DNA: TGTGCCAGCTCACCCCTAAGAACTCAAGAGACCCAGTACTTC
D gene: -; V gene: TRBV7-8; clone size: -; J gene: TRBJ2-2; CDR3 protein: CASSFTGSRTGELFF; CDR3 DNA: TGTGCCAGCAGCTTCACAGGTTCGCGCACCGGGGAGCTGTTTTTT
D gene: -; V gene: TRBV7-9; clone size: few; J gene: TRBJ1-1; CDR3 protein: CASSLERRNTEAFF; CDR3 DNA: TGTGCCAGCAGCTTAGAGCGTAGGAACACTGAAGCTTTCTTT
D gene: TRBD1; V gene: TRBV4-1; clone size: medium-sized; J gene: TRBJ1-5; CDR3 protein: CASSRTGGLGQPQHF; CDR3 DNA: TGCGCCAGCAGTCGTACAGGGGGCCTAGGACAGCCCCAGCATTTT
D gene: -; V gene: TRBV7-9; clone size: -; J gene: TRBJ2-5; CDR3 protein: CASSLARAVQDTETQYF; CDR3 DNA: TGTGCCAGCAGCTTAGCTCGGGCGGTACAAGATACGGAGACCCAGTACTTC
D gene: TRBD2; V gene: TRBV11-3; clone size: -; J gene: TRBJ2-1; CDR3 protein: CASSQGNSGRAEQFF; CDR3 DNA: TGTGCCAGCAGCCAAGGCAATAGCGGGAGGGCTGAGCAGTTCTTC
D gene: -; V gene: TRBV30; clone size: -; J gene: TRBJ1-2; CDR3 protein: CAWSPGQSYTF; CDR3 DNA: TGTGCCTGGAGTCCAGGACAGAGCTACACCTTC
D gene: TRBD2; V gene: TRBV9; clone size: -; J gene: TRBJ2-7; CDR3 protein: CASSVSGRRDEQYF; CDR3 DNA: TGTGCCAGCAGCGTTAGCGGGAGAAGGGACGAGCAGTACTTC
D gene: -; V gene: TRBV5-4; clone size: once; J gene: TRBJ1-6; CDR3 protein: CASSWDVGSRSPLHF; CDR3 DNA: TGTGCCAGCAGCTGGGACGTCGGCTCCCGATCACCCCTCCACTTT
D gene: -; V gene: TRBV28; clone size: -; J gene: TRBJ2-2; CDR3 protein: CASSSPNAGELFF; CDR3 DNA: TGTGCCAGCAGTTCCCCGAACGCCGGGGAGCTGTTTTTT
D gene: -; V gene: TRBV6-5; clone size: -; J gene: TRBJ2-7; CDR3 protein: CASSYDRSYEQYF; CDR3 DNA: TGTGCCAGCAGTTACGACAGATCCTACGAGCAGTACTTC
D gene: -; V gene: TRBV18; clone size: once; J gene: TRBJ1-1; CDR3 protein: CASSPSWLNTEAFF; CDR3 DNA: TGTGCCAGCTCACCATCGTGGCTGAACACTGAAGCTTTCTTT
D gene: TRBD1; V gene: TRBV10-1; clone size: -; J gene: TRBJ1-4; CDR3 protein: CASSGIRTGRSRKLFF; CDR3 DNA: TGCGCCAGCAGTGGAATTAGGACAGGGCGGTCCCGAAAACTGTTTTTT
D gene: -; V gene: TRBV5-1; clone size: -; J gene: TRBJ1-2; CDR3 protein: CASSLEGQGHYGYTF; CDR3 DNA: TGCGCCAGCAGCTTGGAGGGCCAGGGGCACTATGGCTACACCTTC
D gene: -; V gene: TRBV6-5; clone size: -; J gene: TRBJ1-2; CDR3 protein: CASSMDTYYGYTF; CDR3 DNA: TGTGCCAGCAGCATGGACACTTACTATGGCTACACCTTC
D gene: -; V gene: TRBV5-6; clone size: -; J gene: TRBJ1-1; CDR3 protein: CASSLGHGRNTEAFF; CDR3 DNA: TGTGCCAGCAGCTTGGGGCACGGTAGGAACACTGAAGCTTTCTTT
D gene: -; V gene: TRBV6-4; clone size: -; J gene: TRBJ1-1; CDR3 protein: CASSDRDNTEAFF; CDR3 DNA: TGTGCCAGCAGTGACCGGGACAACACTGAAGCTTTCTTT
D gene: TRBD1; V gene: TRBV5-1; clone size: -; J gene: TRBJ2-7; CDR3 protein: CASRTGSLSYEQYF; CDR3 DNA: TGCGCCAGCCGGACAGGGTCCCTCTCCTACGAGCAGTACTTC
D gene: -; V gene: TRBV18; clone size: -; J gene: TRBJ2-7; CDR3 protein: CASSPGLANTYEQYF; CDR3 DNA: TGTGCCAGCTCACCAGGGCTAGCGAATACCTACGAGCAGTACTTC
D gene: TRBD2; V gene: TRBV18; clone size: once; J gene: TRBJ2-5; CDR3 protein: CASSEELAGEETQYF; CDR3 DNA: TGTGCCAGCTCGGAGGAACTAGCGGGAGAAGAGACCCAGTACTTC
D gene: -; V gene: TRBV21-1; clone size: -; J gene: TRBJ1-3; CDR3 protein: CASSLLVQHARNTIYF; CDR3 DNA: TGTGCCAGCAGTCTACTCGTACAACACGCACGAAACACCATATATTTT
D gene: -; V gene: TRBV30; clone size: -; J gene: TRBJ1-2; CDR3 protein: CAWAPGRIYGYTF; CDR3 DNA: TGTGCCTGGGCTCCGGGACGGATCTATGGCTACACCTTC
D gene: -; V gene: TRBV7-8; clone size: -; J gene: TRBJ1-2; CDR3 protein: CASSPVEGYGYTF; CDR3 DNA: TGTGCCAGCAGCCCGGTGGAGGGCTATGGCTACACCTTC
D gene: -; V gene: TRBV29-1; clone size: -; J gene: TRBJ2-7; CDR3 protein: CSVEDGHSYEQYF; CDR3 DNA: TGCAGCGTTGAAGACGGACACTCCTACGAGCAGTACTTC
D gene: TRBD1; V gene: TRBV9; clone size: -; J gene: TRBJ1-2; CDR3 protein: CASSAQFGTGGYTF; CDR3 DNA: TGTGCCAGCAGCGCCCAATTCGGGACAGGGGGCTACACCTTC
D gene: TRBD1; V gene: TRBV9; clone size: few; J gene: TRBJ2-3; CDR3 protein: CASSTWTGGRTDTQYF; CDR3 DNA: TGTGCCAGCAGCACGTGGACAGGGGGACGGACAGATACGCAGTATTTT
D gene: TRBD1; V gene: TRBV19; clone size: -; J gene: TRBJ1-2; CDR3 protein: CASSIGTGAYGYTF; CDR3 DNA: TGTGCCAGTAGTATAGGGACAGGGGCCTATGGCTACACCTTC
D gene: TRBD1; V gene: TRBV19; clone size: -; J gene: TRBJ2-5; CDR3 protein: CASSMPGGLQTQYF; CDR3 DNA: TGTGCCAGTAGTATGCCAGGGGGCCTTCAGACCCAGTACTTC
D gene: TRBD1; V gene: TRBV2; clone size: -; J gene: TRBJ2-7; CDR3 protein: CASREGQGRSEQYF; CDR3 DNA: TGTGCCAGCAGGGAAGGACAGGGAAGGTCCGAGCAGTACTTC
D gene: -; V gene: TRBV5-1; clone size: -; J gene: TRBJ1-6; CDR3 protein: CASSLGQAQNSPLHF; CDR3 DNA: TGCGCCAGCAGCTTGGGTCAGGCCCAGAATTCACCCCTCCACTTT
D gene: TRBD1; V gene: TRBV5-6; clone size: -; J gene: TRBJ2-5; CDR3 protein: CASSTRDRGFETQYF; CDR3 DNA: TGTGCCAGCAGCACCCGGGACAGGGGATTCGAGACCCAGTACTTC
D gene: TRBD2; V gene: TRBV4-3; clone size: -; J gene: TRBJ2-7; CDR3 protein: CASSQDLIGLAGDFSYEQYF; CDR3 DNA: TGCGCCAGCAGCCAAGATCTGATAGGACTAGCGGGAGACTTCTCCTACGAGCAGTACTTC
D gene: TRBD1; V gene: TRBV4-1; clone size: -; J gene: TRBJ2-1; CDR3 protein: CASRDRVNEQFF; CDR3 DNA: TGCGCCAGCAGAGACAGGGTAAATGAGCAGTTCTTC
D gene: -; V gene: TRBV29-1; clone size: -; J gene: TRBJ2-5; CDR3 protein: CSVVELLETQYF; CDR3 DNA: TGCAGCGTTGTAGAGCTTCTCGAGACCCAGTACTTC
D gene: TRBD2; V gene: TRBV9; clone size: -; J gene: TRBJ2-5; CDR3 protein: CASSVAGTSEETQYF; CDR3 DNA: TGTGCCAGCAGCGTAGCTGGGACTAGCGAAGAGACCCAGTACTTC